The rows below give T cell receptor beta chains drawn from one sample of a study of T-cell memory formation after mild COVID-19. TCRdb re-called the 5' RACE reads with MiXCR, one entry per CDR3 protein. This sample has roughly 400,000 distinct CDR3 sequences, with 20% to 30% found just once. Sequencing input: PBMCs or a T cell subset sorted from them (not recorded which). All receptors derive from an adult woman who had mild COVID-19 (a few samples of this study predate the infection). Cell type and time point are not known. The CDR3 runs from the conserved cysteine through the conserved F or W. The D gene is left open where the match is weak. Clone size, where shown, is once, few, many, or a class for clones that have expanded.

TRBV5-1	TRBJ2-2	13	.	.	CASGYSIPGELFF	TGCGCCAGCGGATACAGTATCCCCGGGGAGCTGTTTTTT
TRBV19	TRBJ1-1	13	few	.	CASMYLDLSEAFF	TGTGCCAGTATGTACTTGGACCTTAGTGAAGCTTTCTTT
TRBV7-3	TRBJ1-1	14	.	.	CASSLSSGGTEAFF	TGTGCCAGCAGCTTAAGTAGCGGAGGGACTGAAGCTTTCTTT
TRBV7-9	TRBJ2-2	16	few	.	CASSYASGSLTGELFF	TGTGCCAGCAGCTACGCATCCGGGTCCCTCACCGGGGAGCTGTTTTTT
TRBV10-3	TRBJ2-7	11	.	.	CAISEGAREYF	TGTGCCATCAGTGAGGGGGCGCGGGAGTACTTC
TRBV29-1	TRBJ2-1	10	many	.	CSVADREQFF	TGCAGCGTAGCAGACAGGGAGCAGTTCTTC
TRBV7-8	TRBJ2-2	14	.	.	CASSPSGSTGELFF	TGTGCCAGCAGCCCGTCGGGGAGCACCGGGGAGCTGTTTTTT
TRBV27	TRBJ2-1	16	.	TRBD2	CASSLGGLVPYNEQFF	TGTGCCAGCAGTTTAGGGGGACTAGTGCCTTACAATGAGCAGTTCTTC
TRBV29-1	TRBJ2-7	13	.	.	CSVVRAGTYEQYF	TGCAGCGTCGTTAGGGCAGGGACGTACGAGCAGTACTTC
TRBV10-3	TRBJ2-1	19	.	.	CAISEPGTRVEAGYNEQFF	TGTGCCATCAGTGAGCCGGGCACGCGGGTTGAAGCGGGCTACAATGAGCAGTTCTTC
TRBV4-3	TRBJ2-7	15	.	TRBD1	CASSQLRTGAYEQYF	TGCGCCAGCAGCCAACTCAGGACAGGGGCCTACGAGCAGTACTTC
TRBV9	TRBJ2-1	13	few	.	CASSVAGRSEQFF	TGTGCCAGCAGCGTAGCCGGGCGGAGTGAGCAGTTCTTC
TRBV3-1	TRBJ2-7	13	.	.	CASAPGGSYEQYF	TGTGCCAGCGCCCCAGGCGGCTCCTACGAGCAGTACTTC
TRBV7-2	TRBJ2-7	17	few	TRBD2	CASSLRTSGRGFYEQYF	TGTGCCAGCAGCCTGAGGACTAGCGGGAGAGGGTTCTACGAGCAGTACTTC
TRBV7-9	TRBJ2-7	12	.	.	CASSWSSYEQYF	TGTGCCAGCAGCTGGAGCTCCTACGAGCAGTACTTC
TRBV24-1	TRBJ2-1	15	.	.	CATSDAATASNEQFF	TGTGCCACCAGTGATGCCGCTACAGCATCAAATGAGCAGTTCTTC
TRBV12-3/TRBV12-4	TRBJ2-1	13	few	.	CASNEGSRNEQFF	TGTGCCAGCAACGAAGGGAGTCGCAATGAGCAGTTCTTC
TRBV6-1	TRBJ2-7	12	once	TRBD1	CASQGDSYEQYF	TGTGCCTCACAGGGGGACTCCTACGAGCAGTACTTC
TRBV15	TRBJ2-7	14	few	.	CATSRAAGPYEQYF	TGTGCCACCAGCAGAGCGGCGGGACCTTACGAGCAGTACTTC
TRBV4-1	TRBJ2-5	14	.	.	CASSPTGIGETQYF	TGCGCCAGCAGCCCGACAGGAATTGGAGAGACCCAGTACTTC
TRBV6-6	TRBJ2-2	17	few	TRBD2	CASSYLTAGGYTGELFF	TGTGCCAGCAGTTACCTAACAGCGGGAGGGTACACCGGGGAGCTGTTTTTT
TRBV29-1	TRBJ2-7	16	once	TRBD1	CSVEDGTGTGGNEQYF	TGCAGCGTTGAAGATGGTACTGGGACAGGGGGGAACGAGCAGTACTTC
TRBV7-6	TRBJ2-3	13	.	.	CASSKGGLDTQYF	TGTGCCAGCAGCAAAGGGGGTCTTGATACGCAGTATTTT
TRBV9	TRBJ2-3	13	.	.	CASSVDLLDTQYF	TGTGCCAGCAGCGTAGACCTGTTGGATACGCAGTATTTT
TRBV6-5	TRBJ1-3	14	.	TRBD1	CASTPGGSGNTIYF	TGTGCCAGCACCCCAGGGGGGTCTGGAAACACCATATATTTT
TRBV5-1	TRBJ2-3	16	.	TRBD2	CASSAASGNFADTQYF	TGCGCCAGCAGCGCGGCGAGCGGGAACTTTGCAGATACGCAGTATTTT
TRBV24-1	TRBJ2-2	17	.	TRBD1	CATSDPTGGRNTGELFF	TGTGCCACCAGTGATCCGACAGGGGGCCGAAACACCGGGGAGCTGTTTTTT
TRBV6-5	TRBJ2-7	15	.	TRBD2	CASIRSSGRAGEQYF	TGTGCCAGCATAAGATCTAGCGGGAGGGCCGGAGAGCAGTACTTC